A selection of T cell receptor beta chains follows, all from one sample in a study of CD8+CD57+ T cells in acquired aplastic anemia. TCRdb itself ran the reads through MiXCR, one entry per CDR3 protein. The sample holds tens of thousands of distinct CDR3 sequences, around 70% seen once. The sequencing input was sorted CD4+, CD8+, or CD8+CD57+ T cells (not recorded which) from PBMCs. All receptors come from a human donor with aplastic anemia. Each CDR3 is given with its conserved first and last residue. The D gene is left open where the match is weak. Some rows have no size entry. The others give once, few or many, or a class for an expanded clone.

>many|TRBJ1-1|NA|TRBV30
CAWRGKGNTEAFF
TGTGCCTGGAGAGGGAAGGGGAACACTGAAGCTTTCTTT
>NA|TRBJ2-7|NA|TRBV10-1
CASSDPACGEQYF
TGCGCCAGCAGTGACCCTGCTTGTGGGGAGCAGTACTTC
>NA|TRBJ2-3|NA|TRBV20-1
CSASPGVSSADTQYF
TGCAGTGCCTCTCCGGGAGTCTCGTCCGCAGATACGCAGTATTTT
>few|TRBJ2-1|NA|TRBV10-3
CAISESSEQFF
TGTGCCATCAGTGAGTCTAGTGAGCAGTTCTTC
>NA|TRBJ2-1|TRBD2|TRBV10-3
CAGSMTSGGYEQFF
TGTGCCGGATCAATGACTAGCGGGGGTTATGAGCAGTTCTTC
>NA|TRBJ2-7|TRBD1|TRBV7-3
CASSPGTVGVYEQYF
TGTGCCAGCAGCCCAGGGACAGTTGGGGTGTACGAGCAGTACTTC
>few|TRBJ2-7|NA|TRBV2
CASSVGFTEQYF
TGTGCCAGCAGTGTGGGCTTCACCGAGCAGTACTTC
>many|TRBJ2-5|TRBD2|TRBV7-9
CASSLGTSGGSHKKETQYF
TGTGCCAGCAGCTTAGGGACTAGCGGGGGCAGCCATAAGAAAGAGACCCAGTACTTC
>NA|TRBJ1-4|NA|TRBV2
CASSFGEKLFF
TGTGCCAGCAGTTTTGGAGAAAAACTGTTTTTT
>NA|TRBJ1-1|NA|TRBV11-2
CASSSWTARIPNTEAFF
TGTGCCAGCAGCTCCTGGACAGCCCGGATTCCGAACACTGAAGCTTTCTTT
>NA|TRBJ2-5|TRBD1|TRBV7-9
CASSLVGTGIETQYF
TGTGCCAGCAGCTTAGTAGGGACAGGGATTGAGACCCAGTACTTC
>NA|TRBJ1-1|NA|TRBV7-9
CASSLDTSSTEAFF
TGTGCCAGCAGCCTGGACACGAGTAGCACTGAAGCTTTCTTT
>NA|TRBJ1-1|NA|TRBV20-1
CSASTGGTEAFF
TGCAGTGCTAGTACAGGAGGCACTGAAGCTTTCTTT
>NA|TRBJ1-2|TRBD1|TRBV2
CASSAGGALYGYTF
TGTGCCAGCAGCGCAGGGGGCGCTCTCTATGGCTACACCTTC
>NA|TRBJ2-7|NA|TRBV11-3
CASSLGPGDEQYF
TGTGCCAGCAGCTTAGGTCCAGGGGACGAGCAGTACTTC
>NA|TRBJ2-1|NA|TRBV7-9
CASSLQGNNEQFF
TGTGCCAGCAGCTTACAGGGTAACAATGAGCAGTTCTTC
>NA|TRBJ2-5|TRBD1|TRBV15
CATSRNRGQETQYF
TGTGCCACCAGCAGAAACAGGGGGCAAGAGACCCAGTACTTC
>few|TRBJ1-2|NA|TRBV7-2
CASSLALFPGYTF
TGTGCCAGCAGCTTAGCCCTATTTCCTGGCTACACCTTC
>NA|TRBJ2-3|TRBD1|TRBV10-3
CAISEPGQSRRQYF
TGTGCCATCAGTGAGCCGGGACAGTCCCGAAGGCAGTATTTT
>NA|TRBJ1-1|NA|TRBV7-9
CASSLLTEALF
TGTGCCAGCAGCCTATTGACTGAAGCTCTCTTT
>NA|TRBJ2-7|NA|TRBV2
CASTRDGTTYEQYF
TGTGCCAGCACGAGGGACGGGACAACCTACGAGCAGTACTTC
>NA|TRBJ1-2|TRBD1|TRBV10-3
CAISASDREGGYTF
TGTGCCATCAGTGCCTCCGACAGGGAAGGTGGCTACACCTTC
>few|TRBJ2-7|NA|TRBV2
CASLQGGFSYEQYF
TGTGCCAGCTTACAGGGGGGGTTCTCCTACGAGCAGTACTTC
>many|TRBJ2-7|NA|TRBV15
CATSRGTVREQYF
TGTGCCACCAGCAGAGGGACAGTACGCGAGCAGTACTTC
>few|TRBJ2-7|TRBD2|TRBV4-2
CASSQEVGSGAYEQYF
TGTGCCAGCAGCCAAGAAGTGGGAAGCGGGGCTTACGAGCAGTACTTC
>NA|TRBJ1-6|NA|TRBV2
CASSEGGSYNSPLHF
TGTGCCAGCAGTGAAGGGGGCTCCTATAATTCACCCCTCCACTTT
>few|TRBJ1-1|NA|TRBV19
CASSLNPMNTEAFF
TGTGCCAGTAGTCTTAACCCCATGAACACTGAAGCTTTCTTT
>NA|TRBJ2-5|NA|TRBV11-2
CASSPREMETGETQYF
TGTGCCAGCAGCCCCCGGGAGATGGAAACTGGGGAGACCCAGTACTTC
>NA|TRBJ2-7|NA|TRBV9
CASSPGGGLGSNEQYF
TGTGCCAGCAGCCCAGGAGGGGGGCTCGGTTCCAACGAGCAGTACTTC
>NA|TRBJ2-7|NA|TRBV7-6
CASSAAGTYEQYF
TGTGCCAGCAGCGCGGCAGGAACCTACGAGCAGTACTTC
>few|TRBJ2-5|NA|TRBV7-9
CASSRDGETQYF
TGTGCCAGCAGCCGGGACGGGGAGACCCAGTACTTC
>NA|TRBJ2-5|NA|TRBV10-3
CAISESGGVVTQYF
TGTGCCATCAGTGAGTCCGGCGGAGTGGTGACCCAGTACTTC
>NA|TRBJ1-6|TRBD1|TRBV7-9
CASSWTGYNSPLHF
TGTGCCAGCAGCTGGACAGGGTATAATTCACCCCTCCACTTT
>NA|TRBJ2-7|NA|TRBV5-1
CASSLGIQLGEQYF
TGCGCCAGCAGCTTGGGGATCCAGCTTGGGGAGCAGTACTTC
>NA|TRBJ2-6|NA|TRBV10-3
CAITDSVIAGANVLTF
TGTGCCATCACCGACTCCGTGATTGCTGGGGCCAACGTCCTGACTTTC
>NA|TRBJ1-1|TRBD1|TRBV10-2
CASSEWDRAGTEAFF
TGCGCCAGCAGTGAGTGGGACAGGGCGGGCACTGAAGCTTTCTTT